The clone carrying this T cell receptor beta chain was seen just once. The CDR3 consists of 17 residues. The germline V gene encodes CDR1 SGHNT and CDR2 YYREEE (reference sequence). Trimming removed 0 bases from V and 0 bases from J; junction bases left unmatched: 3. The data stem from a study of blood T cell repertoires in COVID-19. In the source study's methods: Quantification of nucleated cells was approximated via reference gene primer amplification. Here immunoSEQ multiplex PCR was the method, and the copy in TCRdb shows in-frame clones only, minus some. V and J calls plus clone size are reproduced from that table; the DNA served to infer D and trimming. Of about 260,000 clones in the sample, roughly nine tenths were seen once.

Sequenced sample: peripheral blood. The genes are TRBV5-4 and TRBJ2-3; 11 bases map to TRBD2. The TCR comes from a man in his 60s who had recovered from COVID-19. This chain's CDR3 is CASSLGSGGASTDTQYF. As DNA, the CDR3 is TGTGCCAGCAGCTTGGGTAGCGGGGGGGCTAGCACAGATACGCAGTATTTT.